A single sample gave rise to the 19 T cell receptor beta chains below, sequenced in a study of T cell changes during pregnancy in multiple sclerosis. Clones were sequenced by immunoSEQ multiplex PCR, and TCRdb holds only the in-frame ones, with some missing. Of just over 60,000 clones listed, around 92% were seen once; the top ten hold less than 3%. Source: peripheral blood, taken in the second trimester of pregnancy. These receptors originate from a female donor in good health, enrolled as a control in a pregnancy study.

This clone showed up just a few times. The V call is TRBV11-2, the J call TRBJ2-5, with a possible D match to TRBD1 (6 bases). The CDR3 extends over 14 amino acids. V shed 5 bases and J shed 4 bases, with 14 bases lying between them. Germline values: CDR1 SGHAT, CDR2 FQNNGV. This CDR3 is CASSTTGSGETQYF. The CDR3 DNA sequence: TGTGCCAGCAGCACCACAGGGAGCGGAGAGACCCAGTACTTC. The whole variable domain, remainder taken from reference TRBV11-2 and TRBJ2-5, is EAGVAQSPRYKIIEKRQSVAFWCNPISGHATLYWYQQILGQGPKLLIQFQNNGVVDDSQLPKDRFSAERLKGVDSTLKIQPAKLEDSAVYLCASSTTGSGETQYFGPGTRLLVL.

The rearrangement links TRBV4-1 to TRBJ1-4; D may be TRBD1 (6 bases). V was trimmed by 5 bases and J by 8 bases, leaving 18 bases between them. The V gene's germline CDR1 is MGHRA and CDR2 YSYEKL. The CDR3 spans 15 residues. This CDR3 reads CASSEGGGWSEKLFF. The CDR3 bases are TGCGCCAGCAGCGAAGGCGGGGGCTGGTCCGAAAAACTGTTTTTT.

The J gene is TRBJ2-3, the V gene TRBV30; 7 bases are shared with TRBD2. Germline loops: CDR1 GTSNPN, CDR2 SVGIG (reference sequence). J gave up 2 bases and V 4 bases, and 6 bases lay outside the gene matches. The CDR3 has 14 amino acids. CDR3 nucleotide sequence: TGTGCCTGGAAGCGGGGACCGACCACAGATACGCAGTATTTT. Protein: CAWKRGPTTDTQYF.

The chain couples TRBV6-4 to TRBJ2-7; TRBD2 aligns across 8 bases. Germline CDR1 is MRHNA and CDR2 is SNTAGT. This CDR3 region has 18 residues. V lost 6 bases, J lost 2 bases, and 18 bases stayed unmatched. Here the CDR3 reads CASRNRKTPGLGAYEQYF. The CDR3, as DNA: TGTGCCAGCAGAAATAGAAAAACGCCGGGACTAGGGGCCTACGAGCAGTACTTC.

This clone appeared once. The CDR3 DNA sequence: TGTGCCATCAGTGGACAGGGGGCAGAGACCCAGTACTTC. This translates into CAISGQGAETQYF. The V call is TRBV10-3, the J call TRBJ2-5; TRBD1 matches 10 bases. Germline V gene lookup returns CDR1 ENHRY and CDR2 SYGVKD. J gave up 4 bases and V 4 bases, and 0 bases lay outside the gene matches. This CDR3 spans 13 amino acids.

This sequence joins TRBV19 and TRBJ2-2; D perhaps matches TRBD2 (6 bases). The V end lost 3 bases, the J end lost 4 bases, and 12 bases lay between the germline ends. The CDR3 has 15 amino acids. Germline V gene lookup returns CDR1 LNHDA and CDR2 SQIVND (reference sequence). CDR3 protein: CASSIRGIGTGELFF. The CDR3 nucleotides are TGTGCCAGTAGTATCCGGGGGATTGGCACCGGGGAGCTGTTTTTT. Full variable domain (missing parts from reference TRBV19 and TRBJ2-2): DGGITQSPKYLFRKEGQNVTLSCEQNLNHDAMYWYRQDPGQGLRLIYYSQIVNDFQKGDIAEGYSVSREKKESFPLTVTSAQKNPTAFYLCASSIRGIGTGELFFGEGSRLTVL.

J is TRBJ1-6 and V is TRBV4-2; D possibly corresponds to TRBD1 (5 bases). The CDR3 length is 16 residues. V was trimmed by 1 base and J by 5 bases, leaving 12 bases between them. The germline V gene encodes CDR1 LGHNA and CDR2 YNFKEQ. The chain's CDR3 is CASSQVGQGDNSPLHF. In nucleotides, the CDR3 is TGTGCCAGCAGCCAAGTCGGGCAGGGCGATAATTCACCCCTCCACTTT.

V gene TRBV12-5 combines with J gene TRBJ2-7; maybe TRBD2 (6 bases). The germline gives CDR1 LGHNT, CDR2 FRNRAP. V was trimmed by 3 bases and J by 0 bases, leaving 15 bases between them. The CDR3 consists of 16 residues. CDR3: CASGLEGLQSSYEQYF. The DNA for the CDR3 is TGTGCTAGTGGTTTAGAGGGACTCCAGTCCTCCTACGAGCAGTACTTC.

J is TRBJ2-4 and V is TRBV5-6, with D possibly TRBD2 on 5 matching bases. Per germline, CDR1 SGHDT and CDR2 YYEEEE. The germline V and J ends were trimmed by 0 bases and 6 bases, with 10 bases remaining between them. The CDR3 extends over 14 amino acids. The CDR3 region has the DNA TGTGCCAGCAGCTTGGCGGGGAGCACAAACATTCAGTACTTC. It yields the protein CASSLAGSTNIQYF.

V is TRBV19 and J is TRBJ2-3; 8 positions agree with TRBD1. This CDR3 comprises 14 residues. Germline V lookup: CDR1 LNHDA, CDR2 SQIVND (reference sequence). Trimming cost V 5 bases and J 8 bases; bases outside gene matches: 9. This CDR3 reads CASSLDRAWGTQYF. The DNA for the CDR3 is TGTGCCAGTAGTTTGGACAGGGCTTGGGGTACGCAGTATTTT.

A single count supports this clone. The rearrangement links TRBV7-8 to TRBJ2-5; the D is unclear. The length of the CDR3 is 13 residues. V shed 5 bases and J shed 4 bases, with 11 bases lying between them. Germline loops: CDR1 SGHVS, CDR2 FQNEAQ. CDR3 residues: CASSPRGGETQYF. In DNA form, the CDR3 reads TGTGCCAGCAGCCCCCGAGGCGGAGAGACCCAGTACTTC.

This chain links TRBV5-8 with TRBJ1-1, with D unclear. Trimming cost V 4 bases and J 0 bases, with 7 bases left between them. Germline CDR1 and CDR2: SGHTS and YDEGEE. This CDR3 has 13 amino acids. The CDR3 DNA reads TGTGCCAGCAGCCTACTCTTGAACACTGAAGCTTTCTTT. Its protein is CASSLLLNTEAFF.

The chain is built from TRBV30 and TRBJ1-1; D may be TRBD1 (6 bases). Germline V gene sequence: CDR1 GTSNPN, CDR2 SVGIG (reference sequence). The V end was cut by 2 bases, the J end by 4 bases, with 17 bases between. The CDR3 loop spans 15 amino acids. CDR3 residues: CAWSPGGPGGTEAFF. The CDR3 bases are TGTGCCTGGAGTCCGGGGGGGCCGGGGGGCACTGAAGCTTTCTTT.

The chain employs TRBV29-1 and TRBJ2-5; 9 bases are shared with TRBD1. The CDR3 consists of 13 residues. V dropped 7 bases and J dropped 5; count of bases not matched to a gene: 8. CDR1 is SQVTM and CDR2 is ANQGSEA in the germline V gene. The CDR3 region is CSGQTGGRETQYF. Here the CDR3 DNA reads TGCAGCGGTCAAACAGGGGGCCGCGAGACCCAGTACTTC.

J is TRBJ1-4 and V is TRBV19; weak D call: TRBD1 (6 bases). CDR1 and CDR2 from the germline V gene are LNHDA and SQIVND (reference sequence). The ends were cut back, 6 bases at V and 8 bases at J, with 19 bases in the middle. The CDR3 extends over 15 amino acids. CDR3 nucleotides: TGTGCCAGTAGGAGGGGGGGGGCACAGGACGAAAAACTGTTTTTT. Encoded protein: CASRRGGAQDEKLFF.

The V call is TRBV18, the J call TRBJ2-7; 12 bases agree with TRBD1. There are 15 residues in the CDR3. The trim removed 3 bases at V and 3 bases at J, leaving 3 bases unmatched. Germline lookup yields CDR1 KGHSH and CDR2 LQKENI. CDR3 protein: CASSPGQGAYYEQYF. In DNA form, the CDR3 reads TGTGCCAGCTCACCGGGACAGGGGGCGTACTACGAGCAGTACTTC.

For this clone: The junction departs from germline at one end; a sequencing error may be responsible. The sample has other DNA sequences that encode this CDR3 too. The chain joins TRBV2 to TRBJ1-2; a weak D match, TRBD1 (5 bases). This CDR3 comprises 16 residues. Germline values: CDR1 SNHLY, CDR2 FYNNEI. The CDR3 region has the DNA TGTGCCAGCAGTCCCTGGACCTGGAAGGGGTCCTATGGCTACACCTTT. Its translation is CASSPWTWKGSYGYTF.

This clone was observed a single time. The chain combines TRBV30 with TRBJ2-5; the D gene is possibly TRBD2 (6 bases). The CDR3 totals 16 residues. Germline V lookup: CDR1 GTSNPN, CDR2 SVGIG (reference sequence). V was clipped by 3 bases and J by 2 bases, with 19 bases between them. In DNA, the CDR3 is TGTGCCTGGAGCCTCGGGGCCTTAGCGGATCAAGAGACCCAGTACTTC. Its protein product is CAWSLGALADQETQYF.

The chain uses TRBV12-5 and TRBJ1-1; D gene ambiguous. V lost 8 bases and J 6 bases, leaving 10 bases between the germline ends. Germline CDR1 is LGHNT and CDR2 is FRNRAP. The CDR3 is 11 residues long. The CDR3 nucleotides read TGTGCTAGTATGATAGTCGCTGAAGCTTTCTTT. Translation: CASMIVAEAFF.